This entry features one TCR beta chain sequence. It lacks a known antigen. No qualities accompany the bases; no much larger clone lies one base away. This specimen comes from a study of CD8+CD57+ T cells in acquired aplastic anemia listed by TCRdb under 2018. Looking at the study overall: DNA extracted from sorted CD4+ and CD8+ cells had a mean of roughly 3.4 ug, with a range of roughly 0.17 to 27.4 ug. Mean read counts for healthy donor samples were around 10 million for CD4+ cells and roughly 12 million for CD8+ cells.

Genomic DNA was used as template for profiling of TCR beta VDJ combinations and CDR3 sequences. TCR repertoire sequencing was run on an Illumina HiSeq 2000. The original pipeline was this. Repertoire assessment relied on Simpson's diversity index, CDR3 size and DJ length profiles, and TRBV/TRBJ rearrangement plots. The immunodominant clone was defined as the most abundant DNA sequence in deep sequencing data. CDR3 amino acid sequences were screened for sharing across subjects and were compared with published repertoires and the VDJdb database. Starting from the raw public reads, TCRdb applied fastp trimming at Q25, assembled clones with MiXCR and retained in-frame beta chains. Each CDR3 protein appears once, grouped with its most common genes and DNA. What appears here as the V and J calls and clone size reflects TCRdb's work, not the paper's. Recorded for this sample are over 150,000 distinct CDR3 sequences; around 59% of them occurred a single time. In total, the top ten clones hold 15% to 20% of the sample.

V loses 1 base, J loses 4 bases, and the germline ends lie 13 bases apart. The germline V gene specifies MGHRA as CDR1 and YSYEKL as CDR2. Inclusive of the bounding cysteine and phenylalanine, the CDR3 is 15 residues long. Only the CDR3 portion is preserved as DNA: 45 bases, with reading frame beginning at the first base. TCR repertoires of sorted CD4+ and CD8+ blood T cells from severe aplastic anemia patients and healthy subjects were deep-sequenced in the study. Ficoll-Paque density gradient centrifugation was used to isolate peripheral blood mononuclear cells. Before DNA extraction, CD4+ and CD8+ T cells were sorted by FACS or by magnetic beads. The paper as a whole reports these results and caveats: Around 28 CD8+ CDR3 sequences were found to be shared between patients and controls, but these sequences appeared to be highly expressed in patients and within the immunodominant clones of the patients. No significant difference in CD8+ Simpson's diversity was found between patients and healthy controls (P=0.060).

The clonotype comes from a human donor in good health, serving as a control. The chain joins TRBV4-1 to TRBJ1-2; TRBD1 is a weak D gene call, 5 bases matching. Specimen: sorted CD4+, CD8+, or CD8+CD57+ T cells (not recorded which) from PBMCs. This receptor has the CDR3 CASSQVGGAPYGYTF. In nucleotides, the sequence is TGCGCCAGCAGCCAAGTCGGGGGTGCTCCCTATGGCTACACCTTC.